Given below is one T cell receptor (beta chain) in context. Its antigen is unidentified. This sample was included in a study of PD-1 blockade in mismatch repair-deficient tumors. CDR1 and CDR2 (germline): SGHDT, YYEEEE. CDR3 length: 14 residues. With V trimmed by 5 bases and J by 0 bases, 3 bases remained unmatched. The method was immunoSEQ multiplex PCR; TCRdb's version includes in-frame clones alone and lacks a portion of them. Of 90,000 to 120,000 clones in the sample, roughly four fifths were seen once. Regarding the study as a whole: Tumor-resident clones, often absent from pretreatment blood, expanded after pembrolizumab and then contracted.

The chain combines TRBV5-6 with TRBJ2-3; 7 nucleotides line up with TRBD2. The receptor was isolated from an adult with mismatch repair-deficient cancer. This material consisted of peripheral blood, taken about 33 weeks after starting pembrolizumab. CDR3 sequence reads: CASRLASSTDTQYF. The CDR3 coding sequence is TGTGCCAGCAGACTAGCGTCTAGCACAGATACGCAGTATTTT.